This T cell receptor (beta chain) emerged from a study of shared clonotypes between healthy human individuals (dated by TCRdb to the early 2020s). Describing the broader study: A couple of women and a few men aged 18 to 49 years were included in the cohort. To estimate repertoire size and how much clonotype sharing occurs between individuals, the study deeply sequenced the blood TCR repertoires of roughly 5 healthy adults. Leukapheresis yielded between about 0.94 and 8.9 billion PBMCs per donor. For each donor, three plates each were used for CD4 naive and CD4 memory, two plates were used for CD8 naive, and one plate was used for CD8 memory. Different laboratories and diverse techniques were used to prepare libraries and sequence TCR repertoires, to increase sequencing depth and limit assay-specific biases.

The paper's findings and limits, for the study overall: Even with the large sequencing depth, rarefaction of the sorted-subset datasets indicated that sequencing was incomplete. Based on pairwise subsampling, the degree of clonotype sharing among donors was expected to be affected by sequencing depth. Across four donors, about 4.5% of naive CD4, 3% to 4% of naive CD8, about 2.3% of memory CD4, and 0.4% to 0.45% of memory CD8 clonotypes were shared. Sampling was restricted to blood, and TCR repertoires in tissues likely differ from the TCR repertoires found in blood. Naive subsets generally had larger estimated clonotype richness than memory subsets did. The genetic and exposure-history diversity represented was limited by the small number of donors. Compared with non-shared clonotypes, clonotypes shared by all four sorted-subset donors had higher generation probabilities.

TCR CDR3 regions were amplified from genomic DNA by multiplex PCR using the deep immunoSEQ assay. For each cell subset, the extracted genomic DNA was distributed evenly across all wells of several immunoSEQ 96-well plates, and each plate served as one replicate. For sorted subsets, roughly 0.2 ug genomic DNA, equal to about 30,000 T cell genomes, was loaded into each replicate PCR. The purified libraries were quantified using a Qubit 3.0 fluorometer, sized with a Bioanalyzer 2100, and then quantified again using the KAPA Library Quantification kit. Every immunoSEQ 96-well plate was sequenced on a dedicated single-read 150-cycle Illumina NextSeq 550 flow cell. In the paper's pipeline: Because the immunoSEQ output included only junctional sequences and no quality scores, the filtering could not be the same as the filtering used for full-length reads. Sequences were annotated with PyIR, a Python wrapper for IgBLAST v1.9, and V/J genes and CDR3 were assigned using IMGT germline references. Any read was removed if the V/J assignment was weak (E-value above 1e-6), the CDR3 was missing, or the read contained stop codons, out-of-frame junctions, or ambiguous translated residues. V3J clonotypes were defined by identical inferred V gene, J gene, and CDR3 amino acid sequence. To compute the percentage overlap between repertoires, the number of shared unique clonotypes was divided by the size of the smaller repertoire. Three approaches were used to assess repertoire richness: RTK rarefaction, the Chao1 estimator, and Recon v2.1 estimates of unobserved clonotypes. Generation probabilities were computed with OLGA for all TCRbeta clonotypes obtained by the gDNA method from several donors. TCRdb limited this immuneACCESS table to in-frame rearrangements with V and J called. A share of clones is missing; checked studies link under half to unresolved V genes, and the rest is unexplained. V, J and clone size are taken as reported in that table, and D and trimming were inferred from the DNA itself. The sample table records about 2.1 million clones; 93% of these occur just once. The ten largest clonotypes hold about 1.7% of the sample.

For this chain, trimming is 5 bases at the V end and 3 bases at the J end, and the number of junction bases without a gene match is 7. Based on the germline V gene (reference sequence), the CDR1 and CDR2 sequences are MNHEY and SMNVEV. The CDR3, from cysteine to phenylalanine, totals 15 residues. CDR3 DNA is the only sequence kept; it has 45 bases, read in frame from the first base. As for this clone: What this receptor recognizes is not known. The record has no base qualities; no much larger clone is one base away.

CD8 naive samples consisted of CD45RO-negative cells that were positively selected for CCR7, yielding a CD45RA+CCR7+ population without TemRA cells. The donors were healthy, HIV-negative adults who had no recently reported acute infections or vaccinations. Every donor was a Caucasian adult residing in Nashville, Tennessee, USA. Blood was collected by leukapheresis, and PBMCs were isolated by Ficoll-Histopaque density gradient centrifugation and then cryopreserved in liquid nitrogen vapor phase. Purity and quantity of every magnetically sorted T cell population were checked by analytical flow cytometry. Each sorted fraction had its genomic DNA isolated and then quantified by UV absorbance on a Nanodrop 2000c.

This receptor was obtained from a young man in good health. Some clones in this sample may be carry-over from other donors' samples. Sequencing input: naive CD8+ T cells from PBMCs. The sample's cell subset or site label, in plain terms: CD45RA+CCR7+. The V and J segments used are TRBV27 and TRBJ2-7, with TRBD2 identical over 10 junction bases. The bases read TGTGCCAGCAGTGGGACTAGCGATTACCTCTACGAGCAGTACTTC. Translated, it reads CASSGTSDYLYEQYF.